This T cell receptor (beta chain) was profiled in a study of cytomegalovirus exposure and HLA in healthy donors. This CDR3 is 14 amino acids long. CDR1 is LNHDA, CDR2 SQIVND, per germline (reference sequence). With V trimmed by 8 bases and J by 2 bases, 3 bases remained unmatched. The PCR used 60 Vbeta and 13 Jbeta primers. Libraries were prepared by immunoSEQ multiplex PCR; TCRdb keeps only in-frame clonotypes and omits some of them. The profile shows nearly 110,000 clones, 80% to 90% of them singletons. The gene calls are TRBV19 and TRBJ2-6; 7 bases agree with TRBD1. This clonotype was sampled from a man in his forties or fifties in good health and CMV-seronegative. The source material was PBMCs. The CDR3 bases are TGTGCCAGTGCTGACAGGGCTGGGGCCAACGTCCTGACTTTC. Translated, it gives CASADRAGANVLTF.